Sequencing of this T cell receptor (beta chain) was carried out in a study of CD8 T cells in Susac syndrome. RNA totalling 0.5 to 1 ug underwent reverse transcription with random hexamers. Amplification of TCR beta CDR3 was carried out by immunoSEQ multiplex PCR, which covered 54 Vbeta and 13 Jbeta segments. Using its own MiXCR run on the immunoSEQ multiplex PCR reads, TCRdb lists one record per CDR3 protein. The sample yields roughly 140,000 distinct CDR3 sequences, 85% to 95% seen once. Germline-derived CDR1 and CDR2 are SGDLS and YYNGEE. The CDR3 runs 16 residues. The ends were cut back, 0 bases at V and 4 bases at J, with 14 bases in the middle.

The chain has TRBV9 and TRBJ1-3; D is unclear. The sequence derives from a human donor with Susac syndrome. Sequenced material: CD4+ T cells from PBMCs. CDR3 in amino acids: CASSVASGRSGNTIYF. CDR3 DNA: TGTGCCAGCAGCGTAGCATCGGGTCGGTCGGGAAACACCATATATTTT.